The next 10 T cell receptor beta chains were all read from a single sample in a study of blood T cell repertoires in COVID-19 (dated by TCRdb to 2020 to 2022). The protocol used for the library was the immunoSEQ multiplex PCR assay. TCRdb limited this immuneACCESS table to in-frame rearrangements with V and J called. A share of clones is missing; checked studies link under half to unresolved V genes, and the rest is unexplained. In all, the sample holds 95,000 to 150,000 clones, and about 79% of those were seen once. The ten biggest clones cover about 2.3% of the sample. Sequencing was done on a sample of peripheral blood. Source of these receptors: a man in his 70s with acute or convalescent COVID-19.

The rearrangement uses TRBV7-8 and TRBJ2-2; 9 nucleotides align to TRBD1. Germline V CDR1 and CDR2: SGHVS, FQNEAQ. The CDR3 is 15 amino acids. Germline trimming cut 1 base from V and 5 bases from J; bases unmatched to any gene: 2. The CDR3 loop is CASSLVDRGTGELFF. The CDR3 nucleotides are TGTGCCAGCAGCTTAGTGGACAGGGGAACCGGGGAGCTGTTTTTT.

The chain has TRBV13 and TRBJ2-1, with D maybe TRBD1 (5 bases). The germline CDR1 and CDR2 sequences are PRHDT and FYEKMQ (reference sequence). Trimming shortened V by 5 bases and J by 4 bases, and 12 bases separated the two germline ends. CDR3 length: 14 residues. CDR3 amino acids: CASSPPDTYNEQFF. Written as DNA, the CDR3 is TGTGCCAGCAGCCCCCCGGACACTTACAATGAGCAGTTCTTC.

V is TRBV7-2 and J is TRBJ2-7; D may be TRBD1 (5 bases). The CDR3 extends over 14 amino acids. From germline, CDR1 is SGHTA and CDR2 FQGNSA. Deletions cut 2 bases from V and 2 bases from J, with 10 bases between. Here the CDR3 DNA reads TGTGCCAGCAGCTTACGCCCAGGGACCTACGAGCAGTACTTC. Amino acid sequence: CASSLRPGTYEQYF.

The chain's CDR3 is CASIRDVGNQPQHF. CDR3 sequence (DNA): TGTGCCAGCATCAGGGATGTAGGCAATCAGCCCCAGCATTTT. V is TRBV2 and J is TRBJ1-5; weak D call: TRBD1 (5 bases). Trimming took 7 bases from V and 2 from J, leaving 12 bases between them. This CDR3 contains 14 residues. The V gene's germline CDR1 is SNHLY and CDR2 FYNNEI. Based on the CDR3 plus reference TRBV2 and TRBJ1-5, the full variable domain is EPEVTQTPSHQVTQMGQEVILRCVPISNHLYFYWYRQILGQKVEFLVSFYNNEISEKSEIFDDQFSVERPDGSNFTLKIRSTKLEDSAMYFCASIRDVGNQPQHFGDGTRLSIL.

The chain carries TRBV5-1 and TRBJ1-2, with a tentative D call TRBD1 (6 bases). From germline, CDR1 is SGHRS and CDR2 YFSETQ. The germline V and J ends were trimmed by 2 bases and 0 bases, with 14 bases remaining between them. The CDR3 runs 16 residues. CDR3 nucleotide sequence: TGCGCCAGCAGCTTATTGACAGGAGACCCTAACTATGGCTACACCTTC. Translated, it gives CASSLLTGDPNYGYTF.

The chain is built from TRBV9 and TRBJ1-3; D perhaps matches TRBD1 (5 bases). The V gene's germline CDR1 is SGDLS and CDR2 YYNGEE. V lost 7 bases, J lost 0 bases, and 11 bases lay in between. This CDR3 is 14 amino acids long. The chain's CDR3 is CASSLTASGNTIYF. For the CDR3, the DNA is TGTGCCAGCTCTTTGACAGCCTCTGGAAACACCATATATTTT.

The chain recombines TRBV19 with TRBJ2-7; D is possibly TRBD1 (7 bases). This CDR3 spans 16 amino acids. The germline V gene has CDR1 LNHDA and CDR2 SQIVND (reference sequence). Trimming removed 1 base from V and 0 bases from J, with 13 bases in between. The CDR3 nucleotides are TGTGCCAGTAGTATAGCCGGGGGACAGAGCTCCTACGAGCAGTACTTC. Protein: CASSIAGGQSSYEQYF.

This chain connects TRBV6-5 to TRBJ2-1; 8 nucleotides agree with TRBD2. The CDR3 covers 13 residues. V was pared by 11 bases and J by 0 bases, with 3 bases of the junction left unmatched. Germline CDR1 reads MNHEY; CDR2 reads SVGAGI. CDR3 in DNA: TGTGCCGCGGGGGGAAGCTCCTACAATGAGCAGTTCTTC. This codes for CAAGGSSYNEQFF.

V is TRBV7-8 and J is TRBJ1-1, with D possibly being TRBD1 (5 bases). The CDR3 sequence is 15 residues long. V lost 7 bases, J lost 1 base, and 16 bases lay in between. Germline V gene sequence: CDR1 SGHVS, CDR2 FQNEAQ. CDR3 protein: CASTGTGVSNTEAFF. The CDR3 DNA reads TGTGCCAGCACCGGTACGGGGGTGTCGAACACTGAAGCTTTCTTT.

The chain links TRBV5-1 to TRBJ2-3, with D possibly matching TRBD1 (6 bases). The length of the CDR3 is 14 residues. Germline CDR1 SGHRS, CDR2 YFSETQ. The V end was cut by 4 bases, the J end by 2 bases, with 11 bases between. The CDR3 nucleotides are TGCGCCAGCAGCCCGGACAGAGACACAGATACGCAGTATTTT. Protein: CASSPDRDTDTQYF.